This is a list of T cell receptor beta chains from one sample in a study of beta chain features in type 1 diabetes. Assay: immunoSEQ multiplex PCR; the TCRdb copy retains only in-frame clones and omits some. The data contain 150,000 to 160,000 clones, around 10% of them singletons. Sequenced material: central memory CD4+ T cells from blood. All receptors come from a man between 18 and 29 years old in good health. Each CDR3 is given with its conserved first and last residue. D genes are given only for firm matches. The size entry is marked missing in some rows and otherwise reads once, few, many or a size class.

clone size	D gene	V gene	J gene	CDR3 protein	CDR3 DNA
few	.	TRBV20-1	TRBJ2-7	CSAVRGYEQYF	TGCAGTGCGGTGCGGGGTTACGAGCAGTACTTC
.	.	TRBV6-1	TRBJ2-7	CASSESYRINYEQYF	TGTGCCAGCAGTGAATCTTACAGGATAAACTACGAGCAGTACTTC
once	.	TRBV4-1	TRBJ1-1	CASSQEAQGNEAFF	TGCGCCAGCAGCCAAGAAGCCCAGGGTAATGAAGCTTTCTTT
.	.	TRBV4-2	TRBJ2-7	CASSNARGLGYEQYF	TGTGCCAGCAGCAACGCCCGAGGCTTGGGCTACGAGCAGTACTTC
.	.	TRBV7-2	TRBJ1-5	CASSLAMSGNQPQHF	TGTGCCAGCAGCTTAGCGATGAGTGGGAATCAGCCCCAGCATTTT
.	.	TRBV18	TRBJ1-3	CASSPRISGKGGNTIYF	TGTGCCAGCTCACCAAGAATCTCGGGGAAGGGAGGAAACACCATATATTTT
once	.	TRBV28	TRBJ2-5	CASSTETQYF	TGTGCCAGCAGTACAGAGACCCAGTACTTC
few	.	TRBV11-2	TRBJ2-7	CATRLGTGGSGEQYF	TGTGCCACCCGACTTGGGACGGGGGGCTCGGGCGAGCAGTACTTC
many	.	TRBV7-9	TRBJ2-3	CASSSHSTSTDTQYF	TGTGCCAGCAGCTCCCACTCTACTAGCACAGATACGCAGTATTTT
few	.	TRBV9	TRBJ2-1	CASSVGGRVAVTRYNEQFF	TGTGCCAGCAGCGTAGGAGGCAGGGTGGCGGTTACCCGATACAATGAGCAGTTCTTC
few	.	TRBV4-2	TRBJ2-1	CASSQEGRNNEQFF	TGTGCCAGCAGCCAAGAGGGACGGAACAATGAGCAGTTCTTC
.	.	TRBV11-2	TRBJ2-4	CASSSLGLQYF	TGTGCCAGCAGCTCCCTGGGCCTTCAGTACTTC
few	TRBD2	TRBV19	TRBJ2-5	CASSSSSGFFQYF	TGTGCCAGTAGTTCCTCTAGCGGATTTTTCCAGTACTTC
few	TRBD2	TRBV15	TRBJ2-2	CATSPRLAGGRTGELFF	TGTGCCACCAGCCCCAGACTAGCGGGAGGGCGAACCGGGGAGCTGTTTTTT
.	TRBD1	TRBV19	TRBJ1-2	CASTPDRGMYGYTF	TGTGCCAGTACCCCGGACAGGGGAATGTATGGCTACACCTTC
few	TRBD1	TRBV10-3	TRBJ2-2	CASSRTGLNTGELFF	TGTGCCAGCAGCAGGACAGGGTTGAACACCGGGGAGCTGTTTTTT
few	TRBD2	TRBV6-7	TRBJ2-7	CASSGRTREDYEQYF	TGTGCCAGTTCTGGAAGGACTAGGGAAGACTACGAGCAGTACTTC
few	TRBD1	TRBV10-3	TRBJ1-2	CAINAGTGANYGYTF	TGTGCCATCAACGCCGGGACAGGAGCTAACTATGGCTACACCTTC
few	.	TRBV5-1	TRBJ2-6	CASRPKPGDHSGANVLTF	TGCGCCAGCAGACCAAAACCGGGGGATCACTCTGGGGCCAACGTCCTGACTTTC
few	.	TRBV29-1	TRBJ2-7	CSVRTGYEQYF	TGCAGCGTACGAACGGGCTACGAGCAGTACTTC
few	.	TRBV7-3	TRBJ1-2	CASSLKLDWRNYGYTF	TGTGCCAGCAGCTTAAAGTTGGATTGGCGTAACTATGGCTACACCTTC
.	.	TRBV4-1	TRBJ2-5	CASSQGGTTWETQYF	TGCGCCAGCAGCCAAGGGGGGACGACCTGGGAGACCCAGTACTTC
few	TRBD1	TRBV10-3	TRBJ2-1	CAISDQDRAGNNEQFF	TGTGCCATCAGTGACCAGGACAGGGCCGGGAACAATGAGCAGTTCTTC
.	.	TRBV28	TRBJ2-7	CASRSPGTQYEQYF	TGTGCCAGCAGATCCCCCGGGACACAATACGAGCAGTACTTC
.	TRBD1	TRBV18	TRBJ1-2	CASSPGSQGSGYTF	TGTGCCAGCTCACCTGGATCACAGGGGAGTGGCTACACCTTC
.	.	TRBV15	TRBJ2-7	CATSRSFYSDYEQYF	TGTGCCACCAGCAGATCCTTTTATTCCGACTACGAGCAGTACTTC
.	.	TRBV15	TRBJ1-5	CATSRVDRRNQPQHF	TGTGCCACCAGCAGAGTAGACAGGAGGAATCAGCCCCAGCATTTT
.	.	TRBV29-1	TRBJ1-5	CSVAGGHNQPQHF	TGCAGCGTTGCGGGGGGCCATAATCAGCCCCAGCATTTT
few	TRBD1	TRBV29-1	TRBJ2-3	CSVESGQAITDTQYF	TGCAGCGTTGAATCCGGACAGGCAATCACAGATACGCAGTATTTT
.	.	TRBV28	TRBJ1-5	CASKTASSGTLNQPQHF	TGTGCCAGCAAAACAGCTTCGTCAGGGACTTTAAATCAGCCCCAGCATTTT
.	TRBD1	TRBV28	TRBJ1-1	CASSLFGQGMTEAFF	TGTGCCAGCAGTTTATTCGGACAGGGGATGACTGAAGCTTTCTTT
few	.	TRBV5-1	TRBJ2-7	CASSLGGEYHEQYF	TGCGCCAGCAGCTTAGGAGGGGAATACCACGAGCAGTACTTC